Reported below is one T cell receptor beta chain. Its binding antigen is unknown. Base-call qualities are not available, and no considerably larger clone is one nucleotide away. Genomic DNA was isolated from the sorted cells so that the TCRbeta CDR3 region could be sequenced. The immunoSEQ Assay was used for sequencing of TCRbeta CDR3 regions. TCRdb carries this immuneACCESS record with in-frame sequences only. Its versions omit some clonotypes, under half of them owing to an unresolved V gene in the studies checked, with the rest unexplained. For this sample there are more than 50,000 clones; roughly 84% appear just once. The ten largest clones take up about 27% of the sample. These data belong to a study of OX40 agonist ivuxolimab in advanced cancers. As for the study more broadly: The costimulatory receptor OX40 (CD134) was targeted by ivuxolimab, a fully human IgG2 agonistic monoclonal antibody. Among the roughly 52 dose-escalation patients, around 20 had hepatocellular carcinoma, roughly 15 melanoma, 9 renal cell carcinoma and 9 head and neck cancer. Intravenous ivuxolimab was administered to patients every 2 weeks at six dose levels: 0.01, 0.1, 0.3, 1.5, 3 and 10 mg/kg. Partial responses occurred in three dose-escalation patients: two with cutaneous melanoma and one with hepatocellular carcinoma. Prior anti-PD-1, anti-PD-L1 or anti-CTLA-4 therapy was permitted, and approximately 40% of dose-escalation patients had received checkpoint inhibitors. The paper describes the monotherapy dose-escalation part (N ≈ 52 patients) of the phase I trial of ivuxolimab. A male proportion of under 85% and a mean age of around 60 years, ranging from roughly 23 to 90, were recorded for the dose-escalation cohort. Peripheral TCRbeta sequencing aimed to test whether ivuxolimab altered TCR sequence diversity and caused clonal T-cell expansion.

Including the terminal cysteine and phenylalanine, the CDR3 comprises 13 residues. Only CDR3 DNA is held: 39 bases, read in frame from base 1. V gives up 7 bases and J gives up 1 base, and the segment between their germline ends measures 8 bases. For CDR1 and CDR2, the germline V gene lists SNHLY and FYNNEI. What the work shows at the level of the full study, not this receptor alone: After ivuxolimab, more expanded clones were found on average in CD8+ T cells than in CD4+ T cells. The antigen specificity of the clonally expanded peripheral T cells was not determined. At doses of 0.1 to 3.0 mg/kg, clonal expansion of both CD4+ and CD8+ T cells in blood was seen between baseline and week 6. In partial responders in the 0.1-3.0 mg/kg groups, normalized peripheral clonal expansion was found to be among the lowest, especially among CD8+ T cells. Low levels of normalized T-cell clonal expansion were also seen in some patients who did not respond.

The trial excluded patients who had a history of autoimmune disease or who were on systemic immunosuppression. Peripheral blood for TCR sequencing was drawn from every dose cohort at baseline, at cycle 4 day 1 and at cycle 7 day 1. The samples were drawn from a first-in-human, open-label, multicenter phase I dose-escalation trial of ivuxolimab. Adults with locally advanced or metastatic head and neck squamous cell, hepatocellular, melanoma or renal cell carcinoma were enrolled in the trial. Before TCR sequencing, CD4+ T cells and CD8+ T cells were sorted from peripheral blood as separate populations.

The sequence joins TRBV2 to TRBJ1-5; the D segment cannot be called with confidence. The source of this sequence is an adult with an advanced solid tumor such as melanoma, head and neck, liver or kidney cancer. Specimen: CD4+ or CD8+ T cells sorted from blood, collected in a trial of the OX40 agonist ivuxolimab. The CDR3 region reads CASKTLSNQPQHF. The DNA is as follows: TGTGCCAGCAAAACTTTGAGCAATCAGCCCCAGCATTTT.